The present entry profiles one T cell receptor (beta chain) with its context. This sample was included in a study of blood T cell repertoires in COVID-19. Study summary: Sites in the United States, Italy and Spain provided acute and convalescent COVID-19 samples. In each case, the material was cDNA or gDNA derived from T cells, B-cell-depleted T cells, or PBMCs.

Germline loops: CDR1 MNHEY, CDR2 SMNVEV (reference sequence). This CDR3 comprises 16 residues. With V trimmed by 4 bases and J by 8 bases, 7 bases remained unmatched. In the authors' workflow: From reference gene primer amplification, estimates of nucleated cell counts were derived. Sequencing was performed with immunoSEQ multiplex PCR; in TCRdb, only in-frame clones are kept and a portion is missing. For V, J and clone size, that table is used; D and trimming come from the DNA. The table shows 150,000 to 200,000 clones, with 80% to 90% occurring only once. The chain recombines TRBV27 with TRBJ2-1, with 14 positions matching TRBD2. Sequencing was carried out using peripheral blood. The sequence came from a man in his sixties with acute or convalescent COVID-19. CDR3 in DNA: TGTGCCAGCAGTTCCCGGACTAGCGGGAGGACCCATGAGCAGTTCTTC. Translating it yields CASSSRTSGRTHEQFF.